This T cell receptor beta chain comes out of a study of cytomegalovirus exposure and HLA in healthy donors. Overall study findings and caveats: In a later analysis, most CMV-associated TCR beta chains appeared HLA-restricted.

Trimming left V 4 bases short and J 7 bases short, with 20 bases between. The CDR3 runs to 15 residues. Germline V CDR1 and CDR2: SGDLS, YYNGEE. This clone was seen only a few times. As yet, its antigen is unknown. With 60 Vbeta and 13 Jbeta primers, the PCR was carried out. This table comes from immunoSEQ multiplex PCR, and its TCRdb copy is limited to in-frame clones, with some not included. Of more than 150,000 clones detected, about 88% appear once; the ten largest clones hold approximately 2.5%. The chain is built from TRBV9 and TRBJ1-2; D perhaps matches TRBD1 (6 bases). This receptor was obtained from a woman aged 18-29 years in good health and CMV-seronegative. Material for sequencing was PBMCs. The CDR3 DNA reads TGTGCCAGCAGCCCCACCTCGGGGGGGCTACGTGGCTACACCTTC. Protein: CASSPTSGGLRGYTF.